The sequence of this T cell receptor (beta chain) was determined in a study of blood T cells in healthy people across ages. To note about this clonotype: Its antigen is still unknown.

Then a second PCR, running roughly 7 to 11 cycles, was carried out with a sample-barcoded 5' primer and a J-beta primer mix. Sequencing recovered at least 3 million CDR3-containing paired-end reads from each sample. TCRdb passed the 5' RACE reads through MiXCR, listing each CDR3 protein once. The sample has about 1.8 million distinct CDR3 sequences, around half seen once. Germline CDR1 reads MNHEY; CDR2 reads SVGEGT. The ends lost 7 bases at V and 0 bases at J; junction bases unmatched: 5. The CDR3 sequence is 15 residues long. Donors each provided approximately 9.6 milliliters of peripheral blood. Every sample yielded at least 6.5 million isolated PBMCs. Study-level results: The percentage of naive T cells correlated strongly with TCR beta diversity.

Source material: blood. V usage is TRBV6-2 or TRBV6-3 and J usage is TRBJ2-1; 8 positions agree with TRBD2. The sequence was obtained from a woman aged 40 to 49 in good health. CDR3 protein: CASTGGGTSYNEQFF. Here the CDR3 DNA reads TGTGCCAGCACCGGCGGGGGGACCTCCTACAATGAGCAGTTCTTC.